The clone carrying this T cell receptor (beta chain) came up many times. Antigen unknown. Germline CDR1 LGHNA, CDR2 YSLEER. CDR3 size: 16 residues. V trimming: 0 bases; J trimming: 3 bases; junction bases outside the gene matches: 5. The source of the sample is a study of breast tumors, draining lymph nodes, adjacent tissues. Axillary draining lymph nodes of breast cancer patients supplied the node samples. Study outcomes and limitations: Tumor T cell lymph node origin was a supported hypothesis, not proven. Tumor and nontumor repertoires were significantly more similar in luminal-like than in basal-like breast cancer.

Each CDR3 protein gets one entry after TCRdb re-called the multiplex PCR reads with MiXCR. In the table there are approximately 100,000 distinct CDR3 sequences, about 29% of which are singletons. The specimen sequenced was axillary lymph node tissue. This sequence joins TRBV4-3 and TRBJ1-2; 9 bases line up with TRBD1. The receptor was derived from a female donor with breast cancer. Some clones in this sample may be carry-over from other donors' samples. In nucleotides, the CDR3 is TGCGCCAGCAGCCAAGATACAGGGGGCGAATACTATGGCTACACCTTC. Translated: CASSQDTGGEYYGYTF.